The 12 T cell receptor beta chains presented below share a single source sample, sequenced in a study of T cells expressing NK-cell markers. Reprocessing the 5' RACE reads, TCRdb reports a single entry for every CDR3 protein and omits DNA. The sample data list about 5,000 distinct CDR3 sequences. The sample comprised blood T cells: a sorted CD56 or NKG2C T cell subset, CD4+ or CD8+ T cells, or bulk PBMC T cells (not recorded which). These receptors were obtained from a man younger than 35 in good health.

The J gene is TRBJ1-6, the V gene TRBV27; TCRdb's D gene call, TRBD1, goes unchecked for lack of DNA. The CDR3 sequence is 15 residues long. Germline V gene sequence: CDR1 MNHEY, CDR2 SMNVEV (reference sequence). The chain's CDR3 is CASSSQTEYNSPLHF.

The chain is built from TRBV20-1 and TRBJ2-1. The germline V gene encodes CDR1 DFQATT and CDR2 SNEGSKA (reference sequence). The CDR3 is made up of 13 amino acids. CDR3 region: CSAPDLSYNEQFF.

CDR3 in amino acids: CASSHTASGHSTDTQYF. The genes are TRBV4-1 and TRBJ2-3; the TCRdb D gene call, TRBD2, has no DNA to confirm it. This CDR3 is built from 17 residues. Germline loops: CDR1 MGHRA, CDR2 YSYEKL.

This chain joins TRBV11-2 and TRBJ2-6; the TCRdb D gene call, TRBD1, has no DNA to confirm it. The CDR3 is 16 amino acids. Germline CDR1 is SGHAT and CDR2 is FQNNGV. CDR3 amino acids: CASSPVQGVGANVLTF.

V gene TRBV24-1 combines with J gene TRBJ2-5; TCRdb's assignment of TRBD2 cannot be checked, as there is no DNA. The CDR3 consists of 15 residues. Germline loops: CDR1 KGHDR, CDR2 SFDVKD. CDR3: CATSDPGLAGWTQYF.

This chain links TRBV28 with TRBJ1-6; the D call from TCRdb, TRBD1, cannot be confirmed without DNA. Germline CDR1 MDHEN, CDR2 SYDVKM. This CDR3 contains 13 residues. CDR3 region: CAGGEPYNSPLHF.

V usage is TRBV6-2 or TRBV6-3 and J usage is TRBJ2-7; TCRdb selects TRBD1, and the lack of DNA leaves this call unchecked. The CDR3 is 14 amino acids. CDR1 and CDR2 from the germline V gene are MNHEY and SVGEGT. The CDR3 here is CASSLAGPSYEQYF.

The chain links TRBV10-3 to TRBJ2-6; TCRdb names TRBD1, which stays unverified in the absence of DNA. This CDR3 comprises 17 residues. CDR1 and CDR2 (germline): ENHRY, SYGVKD. CDR3: CAISEGQGLSGANVLTF.

This sequence joins TRBV12-3 or TRBV12-4 and TRBJ2-5; the TCRdb D gene call, TRBD1, has no DNA to confirm it. The CDR3 spans 13 residues. CDR3 loop: CASSYSDRGTQYF.

The chain joins TRBV6-1 to TRBJ2-1; TCRdb designates TRBD2, a call that cannot be tested without DNA. Germline V gene lookup returns CDR1 MNHNS and CDR2 SASEGT. The CDR3 runs 16 residues. The CDR3 protein is CASSEGAGGLYNEQFF.

This chain uses TRBV11-2 with TRBJ1-1; checking the TCRdb D call of TRBD1 is not possible without DNA. The CDR3 runs to 14 residues. Germline CDR1 and CDR2: SGHAT and FQNNGV. The CDR3 protein is CASSLQGTNTEAFF.

This chain uses TRBV15 with TRBJ2-5; absent DNA, TCRdb's TRBD1 call cannot be checked. Germline CDR1 reads LNHNV; CDR2 reads YYDKDF (reference sequence). The CDR3 has 15 amino acids. CDR3 sequence: CATSKGGGAWETQYF.